This passage covers 28 T cell receptor beta chains from one sample sequenced in a study of cytomegalovirus exposure and HLA in healthy donors. A multiplex PCR was run with 60 Vbeta primers and 13 Jbeta primers. Libraries were prepared by immunoSEQ multiplex PCR; TCRdb keeps only in-frame clonotypes and omits some of them. In the table there are around 99,000 clones, around 81% of which are singletons. Sequenced: PBMCs. Receptor source: a woman in her thirties in good health and CMV-seronegative.

The rearrangement uses TRBV5-3 and TRBJ2-7; 12 bases line up with TRBD2. TRBV5-3 has ORF status, its function being uncertain. V shed 1 base, J shed 0 bases, and the junction held 5 bases outside the gene matches. This CDR3 comprises 17 residues. CDR3 in amino acids: CARSLLLAGGASYEQYF. CDR3 in DNA: TGTGCCAGAAGCTTGTTACTAGCGGGAGGTGCCTCCTACGAGCAGTACTTC.

Only one count was recorded for this clone. This rearrangement joins TRBV18 to TRBJ1-5; 8 positions agree with TRBD1. The CDR3 has 18 amino acids. V lost 2 bases to trimming and J lost 7 bases; unmatched junction nucleotides: 16. CDR1 is KGHSH and CDR2 is LQKENI in the germline V gene. The CDR3 DNA sequence: TGTGCCAGCTCACCAATTCAATCAGGGACAGGATCTTACCAGCCCCAGCATTTT. Residues: CASSPIQSGTGSYQPQHF.

This sequence joins TRBV14 and TRBJ2-3; no reliable D call. V dropped 6 bases and J dropped 5 bases, with 12 bases sitting between them. Per the germline V gene, CDR1 is SGHDN and CDR2 is FVKESK. The CDR3 contains 13 residues. Here the CDR3 reads CASSRSLRDTQYF. The CDR3 nucleotides read TGTGCCAGCAGTCGCTCATTGAGAGATACGCAGTATTTT.

The V and J genes are TRBV30 and TRBJ2-2; 13 positions match TRBD2. V lost 2 bases and J lost 6; bases outside the gene matches: 9. CDR3 length: 17 residues. Germline assignment: CDR1 GTSNPN and CDR2 SVGIG (reference sequence). CDR3 bases: TGTGCCTGGAGTCCGGGGGGACTAGCGGGAATTGCCGGGGAGCTGTTTTTT. Protein product: CAWSPGGLAGIAGELFF.

The genes are TRBV28 and TRBJ2-7; D might be TRBD1 (6 bases). The ends were cut back, 6 bases at V and 7 bases at J, with 19 bases in the middle. From germline, CDR1 is MDHEN and CDR2 SYDVKM. This CDR3 comprises 14 residues. CDR3 DNA: TGTGCCAGCAGCCCCCCCTACAGGGCTTGGGAGCAGTACTTC. Translation: CASSPPYRAWEQYF.

CDR3 residues: CASGLIKGQGIWNEQYF. CDR3 in DNA: TGTGCTAGTGGTTTGATCAAAGGACAGGGGATTTGGAACGAGCAGTACTTC. The rearrangement joins TRBV12-5 to TRBJ2-5, with 9 positions matching TRBD1. TRBJ2-7 matches the DNA end more closely, so the J call is doubtful. This CDR3 is 17 amino acids long. Germline V gives CDR1 LGHNT, CDR2 FRNRAP.

This clone appeared a single time. V usage is TRBV2 and J usage is TRBJ1-4; TRBD1 aligns across 9 bases. The V gene end was trimmed by 5 bases and the J gene end by 7 bases; junction bases not matched to a gene: 5. Looked up from germline, CDR1 is SNHLY and CDR2 is FYNNEI. The CDR3 runs 14 residues. The CDR3 region has the DNA TGTGCCAGCAGTACAGGGGGCGGAATTGAAAAACTGTTTTTT. This gives the protein CASSTGGGIEKLFF.

V usage is TRBV11-2 and J usage is TRBJ2-1; D remains ambiguous. Germline loops: CDR1 SGHAT, CDR2 FQNNGV. The length of the CDR3 is 11 residues. Trimming left V 5 bases short and J 10 bases short, with 9 bases between. The CDR3 DNA reads as TGTGCCAGCAGCCCATACGAGGAGCAGTTCTTC. Protein: CASSPYEEQFF. The complete variable domain, with remaining parts taken from reference TRBV11-2 and TRBJ2-1, reads EAGVAQSPRYKIIEKRQSVAFWCNPISGHATLYWYQQILGQGPKLLIQFQNNGVVDDSQLPKDRFSAERLKGVDSTLKIQPAKLEDSAVYLCASSPYEEQFFGPGTRLTVL.

The chain carries TRBV5-1 and TRBJ2-3; D is possibly TRBD1 (5 bases). The CDR3 extends over 14 amino acids. Germline lookup yields CDR1 SGHRS and CDR2 YFSETQ. V lost 0 bases and J lost 1, with 6 bases in between. CDR3 coding DNA: TGCGCCAGCAGCTTGGGGGGCCGCACAGATACGCAGTATTTT. Translation gives CASSLGGRTDTQYF.

The V and J genes are TRBV19 and TRBJ2-5; 9 nucleotides match TRBD1. The CDR3 extends over 15 amino acids. With V trimmed by 7 bases and J by 5 bases, 11 bases remained unmatched. Germline V gene data show CDR1 as LNHDA and CDR2 as SQIVND (reference sequence). The CDR3 loop is CASTDPGQGTETQYF. CDR3 DNA sequence: TGTGCCAGTACGGACCCGGGACAGGGAACGGAGACCCAGTACTTC. Using reference TRBV19 and TRBJ2-5 for the parts outside the CDR3, the full variable domain is DGGITQSPKYLFRKEGQNVTLSCEQNLNHDAMYWYRQDPGQGLRLIYYSQIVNDFQKGDIAEGYSVSREKKESFPLTVTSAQKNPTAFYLCASTDPGQGTETQYFGPGTRLLVL.

The V call is TRBV6-6, the J call TRBJ1-2; TRBD1 agrees at 9 bases. Germline CDR1 reads MNHNY; CDR2 reads SVGAGI (reference sequence). V lost 6 bases, J lost 5 bases, and 10 bases stayed unmatched. The CDR3 extends over 15 amino acids. Written as DNA, the CDR3 is TGTGCCAGCAGGGCGGGACAGGGATCAGTGTATGGCTACACCTTC. Its protein product is CASRAGQGSVYGYTF.

This clone was counted a few times. The gene calls are TRBV6-1 and TRBJ2-1; 9 bases align to TRBD2. Germline lookup yields CDR1 MNHNS and CDR2 SASEGT. J was trimmed by 2 bases and V by 4 bases; bases with no gene match: 12. The CDR3 length is 18 residues. The CDR3 nucleotides are TGTGCCAGCAGTGGGGACCTTAGCGGGAGAGCCACCTACAATGAGCAGTTCTTC. Protein sequence: CASSGDLSGRATYNEQFF.

This clone occurred once. As DNA, the CDR3 is TGCAGCGTGCCACAGACCCCAACGAACACCGGGGAGCTGTTTTTT. Translation: CSVPQTPTNTGELFF. The chain uses TRBV29-1 and TRBJ2-2; D remains unclear. V lost 6 bases and J 0 bases, leaving 14 bases between the germline ends. Germline lookup yields CDR1 SQVTM and CDR2 ANQGSEA. The CDR3 extends over 15 amino acids.

This clone was recorded a few times. The rearrangement joins TRBV5-6 to TRBJ2-1; 8 nucleotides match TRBD2. CDR3 size: 15 residues. The V gene's germline CDR1 is SGHDT and CDR2 YYEEEE. V trimming: 3 bases; J trimming: 2 bases; junction bases outside the gene matches: 4. The CDR3 loop reads CASSSTSGPYNEQFF. The CDR3 nucleotides are TGTGCCAGCAGCTCAACTAGCGGCCCCTACAATGAGCAGTTCTTC.

This chain joins TRBV19 and TRBJ1-1, with 9 bases lining up with TRBD1. CDR3 length equals 15 residues. Germline loops: CDR1 LNHDA, CDR2 SQIVND (reference sequence). The V segment lost 6 bases and the J segment 0 bases; nucleotides outside the gene matches: 5. This chain's CDR3 is CASSLGQGMNTEAFF. CDR3 DNA sequence: TGTGCCAGTAGCCTAGGACAGGGGATGAACACTGAAGCTTTCTTT.

The V call is TRBV29-1, the J call TRBJ2-7, with TRBD2 matching over 11 bases. J was trimmed by 2 bases and V by 0 bases; bases with no gene match: 9. CDR3 length equals 17 residues. Looked up from germline, CDR1 is SQVTM and CDR2 is ANQGSEA. The CDR3 DNA reads TGCAGCGTTGAAGATTCAACTAGCGGGAGCCTACCCTACGAGCAGTACTTC. Translation gives CSVEDSTSGSLPYEQYF.

This clone was observed a handful of times. The V gene is TRBV5-1, the J gene TRBJ2-3; possible D gene TRBD2, 6 bases. The CDR3 length is 20 residues. Germline V gives CDR1 SGHRS, CDR2 YFSETQ. Trimming took 1 base from V and 0 from J, leaving 24 bases between them. CDR3 region: CASSLRHTGVLVSSTDTQYF. The CDR3 bases are TGCGCCAGCAGCTTGAGGCACACGGGAGTCCTAGTCTCTAGCACAGATACGCAGTATTTT.

This chain connects TRBV20-1 to TRBJ2-1; D gene unclear. This CDR3 region has 11 residues. From germline, CDR1 is DFQATT and CDR2 SNEGSKA (reference sequence). Trimming removed 6 bases from V and 7 bases from J, with 10 bases in between. The DNA of the CDR3 is TGCAGTGCGAGGTCCCCAAATGAGCAGTTCTTC. This translates into CSARSPNEQFF.

The chain combines TRBV5-1 with TRBJ2-5; TRBD2 matches 11 bases. The J call is doubtful: the DNA matches TRBJ2-7 better. The CDR3 runs 17 residues. Germline V gene data show CDR1 as SGHRS and CDR2 as YFSETQ. The CDR3 DNA reads TGCGCCAGCAGCCCCTTAGCGGGAGGGGGAAGCTCCTACGAGCAGTACTTC. Protein sequence: CASSPLAGGGSSYEQYF.

The V call is TRBV11-2, the J call TRBJ1-2; possible D gene TRBD1, 6 bases. The CDR3 has 18 amino acids. Trimming took 4 bases from V and 6 from J, leaving 27 bases between them. Germline-derived CDR1 and CDR2 are SGHAT and FQNNGV. CDR3 in amino acids: CASSSPGGQWGGAHGYTF. The CDR3 DNA is TGTGCCAGCAGCTCACCTGGGGGTCAGTGGGGGGGGGCTCATGGCTACACCTTC.

This clone was seen a few times. CDR3 region: CASSIEVKQGRQPQHF. DNA for the CDR3: TGTGCCAGTAGTATAGAGGTGAAACAGGGGAGGCAGCCCCAGCATTTT. V is TRBV19 and J is TRBJ1-5, with 7 bases aligning to TRBD1. The CDR3 covers 16 residues. J was trimmed by 7 bases and V by 0 bases; bases with no gene match: 9. Germline loops: CDR1 LNHDA, CDR2 SQIVND (reference sequence).

This chain joins TRBV11-2 and TRBJ2-7; TRBD1 agrees at 7 bases. The ends lost 11 bases at V and 2 bases at J; junction bases unmatched: 12. The germline V gene encodes CDR1 SGHAT and CDR2 FQNNGV. The CDR3 runs 14 residues. The CDR3 loop is CASGSRQGAYEQYF. CDR3 nucleotides: TGTGCCTCGGGGTCGAGGCAGGGGGCCTACGAGCAGTACTTC.

V is TRBV9 and J is TRBJ1-4, with TRBD1 matching 8 bases. After removal of 3 bases from V and 0 bases from J, the junction contained 4 bases not matched to a gene. The CDR3 consists of 16 residues. Per the germline V gene, CDR1 is SGDLS and CDR2 is YYNGEE. The CDR3 loop is CASSAGQGATNEKLFF. The CDR3 DNA reads as TGTGCCAGCAGCGCAGGACAGGGTGCAACTAATGAAAAACTGTTTTTT.

This clone was observed a few times. The genes are TRBV27 and TRBJ2-5; the match to TRBD1 covers 7 bases. The CDR3 totals 16 residues. V lost 6 bases and J lost 5; bases outside the gene matches: 15. Germline-derived CDR1 and CDR2 are MNHEY and SMNVEV (reference sequence). CDR3 in amino acids: CASRPDRSLSGETQYF. In DNA, the CDR3 is TGTGCCAGCAGACCGGACAGGTCCCTATCTGGGGAGACCCAGTACTTC.

V is TRBV30 and J is TRBJ2-2; possible D gene TRBD2, 6 bases. This CDR3 is built from 15 residues. Trimming left V 0 bases short and J 4 bases short, with 12 bases between. In germline, CDR1 is GTSNPN, CDR2 SVGIG (reference sequence). The CDR3 loop is CAWSVGLALTGELFF. The CDR3 DNA reads as TGTGCCTGGAGTGTAGGGCTAGCGCTCACCGGGGAGCTGTTTTTT.

This sequence joins TRBV18 and TRBJ1-2, with D uncertain. Germline loops: CDR1 KGHSH, CDR2 LQKENI. The CDR3 length is 15 residues. Trimming pared 2 bases from V and 4 bases from J, leaving 14 bases between. The CDR3 loop is CASSPKDREVYGYTF. CDR3 coding DNA: TGTGCCAGCTCACCAAAGGATCGGGAGGTCTATGGCTACACCTTC. The full variable domain, completed using reference TRBV18 and TRBJ1-2, is NAGVMQNPRHLVRRRGQEARLRCSPMKGHSHVYWYRQLPEEGLKFMVYLQKENIIDESGMPKERFSAEFPKEGPSILRIQQVVRGDSAAYFCASSPKDREVYGYTFGSGTRLTVV.

The chain recombines TRBV6-5 with TRBJ1-2, with TRBD1 matching over 8 bases. This CDR3 is 13 amino acids long. The germline CDR1 and CDR2 sequences are MNHEY and SVGAGI. Losses at the gene ends were 5 bases for V and 4 bases for J; bases not matched to a gene: 3. The DNA of the CDR3 is TGTGCCAGCAGTGAGGACAGGGCCTATGGCTACACCTTC. Amino acid sequence: CASSEDRAYGYTF.

This chain uses TRBV25-1 with TRBJ2-7; D is undetermined. This CDR3 region has 14 residues. In germline, CDR1 is MGHDK, CDR2 SYGVNS. The V end was cut by 3 bases, the J end by 3 bases, with 12 bases between. CDR3 protein: CASSDPRRHYEQYF. The CDR3 DNA follows: TGTGCCAGCAGTGACCCCCGGCGGCACTACGAGCAGTACTTC.